This T cell receptor beta chain derives from a study of blood T cell repertoires in COVID-19. Using immunoSEQ multiplex PCR, the repertoire was profiled, and TCRdb retains in-frame clones only, with some absent. The top ten hold roughly 12% of the sample, which has some 100,000 clones, 85% seen once. V shed 8 bases and J 2 bases; nucleotides not matched to a gene: 1. The CDR3 contains 12 residues. Germline loops: CDR1 KGHSH, CDR2 LQKENI. Sequenced: peripheral blood. The chain joins TRBV18 to TRBJ1-1; 8 positions match TRBD1. The source is a human donor in a cohort sampled during active COVID-19. The CDR3 DNA follows: TGTGCCAGCGGACAGGGCAACACTGAAGCTTTCTTT. It yields the protein CASGQGNTEAFF.